These 10 T cell receptor beta chains share one sample of origin, sequenced in a study of cytomegalovirus exposure and HLA in healthy donors. Data came from immunoSEQ multiplex PCR; TCRdb stores just in-frame clones and leaves some out. This sample carries approximately 82,000 clones, about 92% of them seen once, and the ten largest clones take about 0.68%. Sequencing was performed on PBMCs. The receptors originated from a man aged 18 to 30 in good health and CMV-seronegative.

This chain uses TRBV5-1 with TRBJ2-1, with TRBD1 matching over 8 bases. This CDR3 is built from 15 residues. V lost 0 bases, J lost 12 bases, and 11 bases stayed unmatched. Germline assignment: CDR1 SGHRS and CDR2 YFSETQ. The CDR3 bases are TGCGCCAGCAGCTTGGCCCAGGGGGCGGATCGAAGGCAGTTCTTC. It translates to CASSLAQGADRRQFF. The whole variable domain, filled in from reference TRBV5-1 and TRBJ2-1, reads KAGVTQTPRYLIKTRGQQVTLSCSPISGHRSVSWYQQTPGQGLQFLFEYFSETQRNKGNFPGRFSGRQFSNSRSEMNVSTLELGDSALYLCASSLAQGADRRQFFGPGTRLTVL.

This clone was recorded once. The J gene is TRBJ1-1, the V gene TRBV16; TRBD1 is a possible D gene (6 bases). CDR1 KGHSY and CDR2 FQNENV come from the germline V gene. V lost 0 bases to trimming and J lost 11 bases, with 13 bases between them. The CDR3 runs to 13 residues. CDR3 nucleotide sequence: TGTGCCAGCAGCCAATCTCCACAGGGATCGGCTTTCTTT. This codes for CASSQSPQGSAFF.

This chain connects TRBV5-4 to TRBJ1-6; D not resolved. Germline V gene data show CDR1 as SGHNT and CDR2 as YYREEE (reference sequence). Trimming pared 6 bases from V and 6 bases from J, leaving 13 bases between. The CDR3 loop spans 14 amino acids. The CDR3 spells CASNARVGNSPLHF. CDR3 nucleotide sequence: TGTGCCAGCAACGCTCGCGTCGGTAATTCACCCCTCCACTTT.

The chain is built from TRBV19 and TRBJ2-7, with 7 nucleotides matching TRBD1. Germline V gene lookup returns CDR1 LNHDA and CDR2 SQIVND (reference sequence). The CDR3 covers 16 residues. V shed 1 base and J 2 bases; nucleotides not matched to a gene: 8. This chain's CDR3 is CASSIGQQGFAYEQYF. CDR3 nucleotides: TGTGCCAGTAGTATAGGCCAACAGGGGTTTGCCTACGAGCAGTACTTC.

The J gene is TRBJ2-7, the V gene TRBV7-2, with D hard to call. Germline V gene data show CDR1 as SGHTA and CDR2 as FQGNSA. The CDR3 has 14 residues. Trimming took 5 bases from V and 2 from J, leaving 13 bases between them. The CDR3: CASSPMYFTYEQYF. The CDR3, as DNA: TGTGCCAGCAGCCCAATGTACTTCACCTACGAGCAGTACTTC.

The V call is TRBV25-1, the J call TRBJ1-1, with D unresolved. Between the trimmed V and J ends, which lost 0 bases and 7 bases, there was a span of 6 bases. Germline V gene sequence: CDR1 MGHDK, CDR2 SYGVNS. This CDR3 region has 12 residues. CDR3 protein: CASSEYASEAFF. CDR3 sequence (DNA): TGTGCCAGCAGTGAATATGCCAGTGAAGCTTTCTTT.

This rearrangement joins TRBV11-3 to TRBJ2-7; the match to TRBD1 covers 12 bases. V lost 4 bases and J lost 7; bases outside the gene matches: 14. From germline, CDR1 is SGHNT and CDR2 YENEEA. The CDR3 is made up of 17 amino acids. CDR3 residues: CASSSPKPGQGAREQYF. The CDR3 region has the DNA TGTGCCAGCAGCTCCCCCAAACCGGGACAGGGGGCGAGAGAGCAGTACTTC.

The chain is built from TRBV13 and TRBJ1-1; D uncertain. The V gene lost 5 bases and the J gene lost 8 bases, with 12 bases spanning the gap. Germline CDR1 reads PRHDT; CDR2 reads FYEKMQ (reference sequence). The CDR3 consists of 12 residues. The CDR3 reads CASSLRPGEAFF. The DNA of the CDR3 is TGTGCCAGCAGCCTCCGCCCGGGAGAAGCTTTCTTT.

J is TRBJ2-7 and V is TRBV5-1; 8 bases are shared with TRBD2. V shed 2 bases and J 6 bases; nucleotides not matched to a gene: 10. Per germline, CDR1 SGHRS and CDR2 YFSETQ. The CDR3 is 15 amino acids. The CDR3 reads CASSLGPGGLSEQYF. The DNA of the CDR3 is TGCGCCAGCAGCTTAGGGCCGGGAGGGCTCTCCGAGCAGTACTTC. The full variable domain, with the rest looked up from reference TRBV5-1 and TRBJ2-7, is KAGVTQTPRYLIKTRGQQVTLSCSPISGHRSVSWYQQTPGQGLQFLFEYFSETQRNKGNFPGRFSGRQFSNSRSEMNVSTLELGDSALYLCASSLGPGGLSEQYFGPGTRLTVT.

The genes are TRBV10-3 and TRBJ1-2, with 7 bases aligning to TRBD1. J was trimmed by 6 bases and V by 0 bases; bases with no gene match: 10. The CDR3 is 16 amino acids. The V gene's germline CDR1 is ENHRY and CDR2 SYGVKD. The CDR3 sequence: CAISESGGAGGNGYTF. The CDR3 DNA sequence: TGTGCCATCAGTGAGTCAGGAGGGGCAGGGGGTAATGGCTACACCTTC.